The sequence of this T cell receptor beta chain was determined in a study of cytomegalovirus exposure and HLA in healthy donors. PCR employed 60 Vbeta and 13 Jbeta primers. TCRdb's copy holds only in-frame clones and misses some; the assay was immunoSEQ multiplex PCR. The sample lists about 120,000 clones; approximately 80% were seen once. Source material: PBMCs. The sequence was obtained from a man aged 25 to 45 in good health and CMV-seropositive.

CDR3 protein: CASSMGQAQGTQYF. CDR3 coding DNA: TGTGCCAGTAGTATGGGACAGGCCCAGGGAACGCAGTATTTT. The V call is TRBV19, the J call TRBJ2-3, with 8 bases aligning to TRBD1. The J segment lost 9 bases and the V segment lost 3 bases, leaving 8 bases of the junction unmatched. Germline V lookup: CDR1 LNHDA, CDR2 SQIVND (reference sequence). The CDR3 loop spans 14 amino acids.